The rows below give T cell receptor beta chains drawn from one sample of a study of early T cells in non-severe SARS-CoV-2 infection. TCRdb reanalysed the 5' RACE reads using MiXCR and keeps one entry per CDR3 protein. The table lists approximately 90,000 distinct CDR3 sequences, approximately 17% of them singletons. The input for sequencing was whole blood, taken at baseline. The receptors were sampled from an adult who was a healthcare worker with PCR-confirmed SARS-CoV-2 infection or an uninfected control (not recorded which). The CDR3 runs from the conserved cysteine through the conserved F or W. A D gene is named only where the DNA matches it firmly. Expanded clones get a size class; other rows say once, few or many, or leave the size out.

J gene: TRBJ2-7
V gene: TRBV6-2/TRBV6-3
D gene: NA
clone size: many
CDR3 protein: CASGSYEQYF
CDR3 DNA: TGTGCCAGCGGTTCCTACGAGCAGTACTTC

J gene: TRBJ2-5
V gene: TRBV5-1
D gene: NA
clone size: many
CDR3 protein: CASSLEWGPTETQYF
CDR3 DNA: TGCGCCAGCAGCTTGGAATGGGGACCGACGGAGACCCAGTACTTC

J gene: TRBJ1-3
V gene: TRBV12-3/TRBV12-4
D gene: NA
clone size: NA
CDR3 protein: CASSFLRFSGNTIYF
CDR3 DNA: TGTGCCAGCAGTTTTCTCAGATTTTCTGGAAACACCATATATTTT

J gene: TRBJ2-5
V gene: TRBV7-8
D gene: NA
clone size: few
CDR3 protein: CASRLGTLEAETQYF
CDR3 DNA: TGTGCCAGCAGGTTGGGGACTCTGGAGGCGGAGACCCAGTACTTC

J gene: TRBJ2-7
V gene: TRBV5-4
D gene: NA
clone size: few
CDR3 protein: CASSGSHEQYF
CDR3 DNA: TGTGCCAGCAGTGGATCCCACGAGCAGTACTTC

J gene: TRBJ2-7
V gene: TRBV27
D gene: NA
clone size: NA
CDR3 protein: CASSLLRDPIGEQYF
CDR3 DNA: TGTGCCAGCAGTCTCCTCCGGGACCCCATCGGTGAGCAGTACTTC

J gene: TRBJ1-2
V gene: TRBV12-5
D gene: NA
clone size: NA
CDR3 protein: CASHANGSSCTF
CDR3 DNA: TGTGCTAGTCACGCGAACGGGAGTTCCTGCACCTTC

J gene: TRBJ2-7
V gene: TRBV7-9
D gene: NA
clone size: few
CDR3 protein: CASSSQGNEQYF
CDR3 DNA: TGTGCCAGCAGCTCTCAGGGGAACGAGCAGTACTTC

J gene: TRBJ1-3
V gene: TRBV6-6
D gene: NA
clone size: NA
CDR3 protein: CASSPVYSGNTIYF
CDR3 DNA: TGTGCCAGCAGCCCCGTCTACTCTGGAAACACCATATATTTT

J gene: TRBJ1-2
V gene: TRBV6-1
D gene: TRBD1
clone size: many
CDR3 protein: CASNSQGASGYTF
CDR3 DNA: TGTGCCAGCAACTCTCAGGGGGCTAGCGGCTACACCTTC

J gene: TRBJ2-1
V gene: TRBV7-2
D gene: NA
clone size: few
CDR3 protein: CASSPARSSADNEQFF
CDR3 DNA: TGTGCCAGCAGCCCCGCCAGGTCTAGCGCTGACAATGAGCAGTTCTTC

J gene: TRBJ2-3
V gene: TRBV24-1
D gene: TRBD2
clone size: NA
CDR3 protein: CATSDPGLAGVNTQYF
CDR3 DNA: TGTGCCACCAGTGATCCAGGACTAGCGGGAGTAAATACGCAGTATTTT

J gene: TRBJ2-3
V gene: TRBV29-1
D gene: NA
clone size: few
CDR3 protein: CSVEWGPGDTQYF
CDR3 DNA: TGCAGCGTTGAGTGGGGTCCTGGAGATACGCAGTATTTT

J gene: TRBJ2-3
V gene: TRBV28
D gene: TRBD1
clone size: NA
CDR3 protein: CATDRGPDTQYF
CDR3 DNA: TGTGCCACGGACAGGGGTCCAGATACGCAGTATTTT

J gene: TRBJ2-6
V gene: TRBV11-2
D gene: NA
clone size: NA
CDR3 protein: CASSALGSGANVLTF
CDR3 DNA: TGTGCCAGCAGCGCCTTGGGCTCTGGGGCCAACGTCCTGACTTTC

J gene: TRBJ2-3
V gene: TRBV3-1
D gene: NA
clone size: NA
CDR3 protein: CASSQGGTRYTDTQYF
CDR3 DNA: TGTGCCAGCAGCCAAGGCGGGACAAGATACACAGATACGCAGTATTTT

J gene: TRBJ2-2
V gene: TRBV2
D gene: NA
clone size: few
CDR3 protein: CASRGADNPTGELFF
CDR3 DNA: TGTGCCAGCCGGGGAGCAGATAATCCCACCGGGGAGCTGTTTTTT

J gene: TRBJ2-3
V gene: TRBV4-2
D gene: TRBD2
clone size: NA
CDR3 protein: CASSQHYASGTPTDTQYF
CDR3 DNA: TGTGCCAGCAGCCAACACTATGCTAGCGGGACGCCCACAGATACGCAGTATTTT

J gene: TRBJ2-1
V gene: TRBV4-3
D gene: NA
clone size: few
CDR3 protein: CASSQALFNYNEQFF
CDR3 DNA: TGCGCCAGCAGCCAAGCTCTTTTTAACTACAATGAGCAGTTCTTC

J gene: TRBJ1-1
V gene: TRBV30
D gene: NA
clone size: few
CDR3 protein: CAWSDLRALGTTEAFF
CDR3 DNA: TGTGCCTGGAGTGACCTGCGGGCCCTCGGGACCACTGAAGCTTTCTTT

J gene: TRBJ2-7
V gene: TRBV29-1
D gene: TRBD1
clone size: NA
CDR3 protein: CSVEPGQGHYEQYF
CDR3 DNA: TGCAGCGTTGAACCAGGACAGGGCCACTACGAGCAGTACTTC

J gene: TRBJ2-7
V gene: TRBV4-1
D gene: NA
clone size: few
CDR3 protein: CASSQDGLRDYEQYF
CDR3 DNA: TGCGCCAGCAGCCAAGATGGCCTTAGAGACTACGAGCAGTACTTC

J gene: TRBJ2-2
V gene: TRBV2
D gene: NA
clone size: many
CDR3 protein: CASGRPPGELFF
CDR3 DNA: TGTGCCAGCGGGAGGCCCCCCGGGGAGCTGTTTTTT

J gene: TRBJ2-5
V gene: TRBV7-9
D gene: NA
clone size: NA
CDR3 protein: CASSFAASVLSETQYF
CDR3 DNA: TGTGCCAGCAGCTTCGCGGCGAGCGTTCTCTCTGAGACCCAGTACTTC

J gene: TRBJ2-7
V gene: TRBV20-1
D gene: NA
clone size: once
CDR3 protein: CSASSRSYEQYF
CDR3 DNA: TGCAGTGCTAGTTCTAGAAGCTACGAGCAGTACTTC

J gene: TRBJ1-2
V gene: TRBV7-9
D gene: NA
clone size: many
CDR3 protein: CASSLEPQINYGYTF
CDR3 DNA: TGTGCCAGCAGCTTAGAACCACAGATAAACTATGGCTACACCTTC

J gene: TRBJ2-2
V gene: TRBV7-9
D gene: TRBD2
clone size: few
CDR3 protein: CASSLDWTSGAVNTGELFF
CDR3 DNA: TGTGCCAGCAGCTTAGACTGGACTAGCGGAGCTGTGAACACCGGGGAGCTGTTTTTT

J gene: TRBJ2-1
V gene: TRBV12-3/TRBV12-4
D gene: NA
clone size: many
CDR3 protein: CASTQNEQFF
CDR3 DNA: TGTGCCAGCACTCAGAATGAGCAGTTCTTC

J gene: TRBJ1-4
V gene: TRBV7-9
D gene: TRBD1
clone size: many
CDR3 protein: CASSLAGQVNEKLFF
CDR3 DNA: TGTGCCAGCAGCTTAGCGGGACAGGTGAATGAAAAACTGTTTTTT

J gene: TRBJ2-1
V gene: TRBV5-1
D gene: NA
clone size: few
CDR3 protein: CASSFDTSPDNEQFF
CDR3 DNA: TGCGCCAGCAGCTTCGATACTAGCCCCGACAATGAGCAGTTCTTC

J gene: TRBJ2-5
V gene: TRBV18
D gene: NA
clone size: many
CDR3 protein: CASSTGRTQETQYF
CDR3 DNA: TGTGCCAGCTCCACTGGCCGTACACAAGAGACCCAGTACTTC

J gene: TRBJ1-5
V gene: TRBV6-2/TRBV6-3
D gene: NA
clone size: NA
CDR3 protein: CASSYPQGSPAKSNQPQHF
CDR3 DNA: TGTGCCAGCAGTTACCCACAGGGTAGTCCGGCGAAGAGCAATCAGCCCCAGCATTTT

J gene: TRBJ2-7
V gene: TRBV29-1
D gene: TRBD2
clone size: NA
CDR3 protein: CSVSDPGGSSYEQYF
CDR3 DNA: TGCAGCGTCTCTGATCCGGGAGGAAGCTCCTACGAGCAGTACTTC

J gene: TRBJ1-3
V gene: TRBV4-1
D gene: NA
clone size: NA
CDR3 protein: CASSQRDKAGNTIYF
CDR3 DNA: TGCGCCAGCAGCCAGCGGGACAAGGCTGGAAACACCATATATTTT

J gene: TRBJ2-7
V gene: TRBV29-1
D gene: NA
clone size: NA
CDR3 protein: CSVEGGAYTYEQYF
CDR3 DNA: TGCAGCGTTGAGGGGGGGGCCTATACCTACGAGCAGTACTTC

J gene: TRBJ2-1
V gene: TRBV20-1
D gene: NA
clone size: few
CDR3 protein: CSASSEGGNHNEQFF
CDR3 DNA: TGCAGTGCTAGTTCCGAGGGCGGGAACCACAATGAGCAGTTCTTC

J gene: TRBJ2-5
V gene: TRBV6-5
D gene: TRBD2
clone size: NA
CDR3 protein: CASSSLTREAVKTQYF
CDR3 DNA: TGTGCCAGCAGCTCACTAACTCGGGAGGCGGTAAAGACCCAGTACTTC

J gene: TRBJ1-1
V gene: TRBV20-1
D gene: TRBD1
clone size: NA
CDR3 protein: CSATRPGTGSDTEAFF
CDR3 DNA: TGCAGTGCTACGCGTCCCGGGACAGGGTCTGACACTGAAGCTTTCTTT

J gene: TRBJ1-5
V gene: TRBV12-3/TRBV12-4
D gene: NA
clone size: many
CDR3 protein: CASSFSYNQPQHF
CDR3 DNA: TGTGCCAGCAGTTTCAGTTATAATCAGCCCCAGCATTTT

J gene: TRBJ1-2
V gene: TRBV7-9
D gene: NA
clone size: NA
CDR3 protein: CASSLEVHTF
CDR3 DNA: TGTGCCAGCAGCTTAGAAGTCCACACCTTC

J gene: TRBJ2-7
V gene: TRBV10-3
D gene: NA
clone size: NA
CDR3 protein: CAIGSGTGSRDEQYF
CDR3 DNA: TGTGCCATCGGGTCCGGCACAGGGAGTCGCGACGAGCAGTACTTC

J gene: TRBJ1-1
V gene: TRBV6-5
D gene: NA
clone size: NA
CDR3 protein: CASRRQAEAFF
CDR3 DNA: TGTGCCAGCAGGAGACAAGCTGAAGCTTTCTTT

J gene: TRBJ2-7
V gene: TRBV6-6
D gene: TRBD2
clone size: many
CDR3 protein: CASSPTLTSAGEQYF
CDR3 DNA: TGTGCCAGCAGCCCAACCCTGACTAGCGCCGGCGAGCAGTACTTC

J gene: TRBJ2-1
V gene: TRBV9
D gene: NA
clone size: NA
CDR3 protein: CASSGMDSYNEQFF
CDR3 DNA: TGTGCCAGCAGCGGAATGGACAGTTACAATGAGCAGTTCTTC

J gene: TRBJ1-2
V gene: TRBV5-1
D gene: TRBD1
clone size: NA
CDR3 protein: CASSRKYQVDRVNVDGYTF
CDR3 DNA: TGCGCCAGCAGCCGAAAATACCAAGTGGACAGGGTAAACGTAGATGGCTACACCTTC

J gene: TRBJ1-1
V gene: TRBV11-2
D gene: NA
clone size: few
CDR3 protein: CASSLDSWRRSNTEAFF
CDR3 DNA: TGTGCCAGCAGCTTAGACTCCTGGCGCCGGTCGAACACTGAAGCTTTCTTT

J gene: TRBJ1-1
V gene: TRBV7-9
D gene: NA
clone size: few
CDR3 protein: CASSARGGEAFF
CDR3 DNA: TGTGCCAGCAGCGCAAGAGGGGGTGAAGCTTTCTTT

J gene: TRBJ1-1
V gene: TRBV19
D gene: NA
clone size: few
CDR3 protein: CASSPGRIEAFF
CDR3 DNA: TGTGCCAGTAGCCCGGGCAGAATCGAAGCTTTCTTT

J gene: TRBJ2-7
V gene: TRBV20-1
D gene: NA
clone size: few
CDR3 protein: CSASMLANPYEQYF
CDR3 DNA: TGCAGTGCTAGTATGCTGGCGAACCCCTACGAGCAGTACTTC

J gene: TRBJ2-7
V gene: TRBV18
D gene: TRBD2
clone size: NA
CDR3 protein: CASRPSGRTSYEQYF
CDR3 DNA: TGTGCCAGCCGTCCTAGCGGGAGGACCTCCTACGAGCAGTACTTC

J gene: TRBJ2-7
V gene: TRBV28
D gene: TRBD2
clone size: few
CDR3 protein: CASSSLGGRDSYEQYF
CDR3 DNA: TGTGCCAGCAGTTCTCTCGGCGGGAGGGATTCCTACGAGCAGTACTTC

J gene: TRBJ2-3
V gene: TRBV11-2
D gene: NA
clone size: many
CDR3 protein: CASSQVWPSLDTQYF
CDR3 DNA: TGTGCCAGCAGCCAAGTTTGGCCCTCCCTGGATACGCAGTATTTT

J gene: TRBJ2-7
V gene: TRBV7-2
D gene: TRBD2
clone size: NA
CDR3 protein: CASSLKVAGVEQYF
CDR3 DNA: TGTGCCAGCAGTCTGAAAGTAGCGGGAGTCGAGCAGTACTTC

J gene: TRBJ2-7
V gene: TRBV12-3/TRBV12-4
D gene: TRBD2
clone size: few
CDR3 protein: CASSSQIAGFNGQYF
CDR3 DNA: TGTGCCAGCAGTTCCCAGATAGCGGGATTTAACGGGCAGTACTTC

J gene: TRBJ2-7
V gene: TRBV3-1
D gene: NA
clone size: NA
CDR3 protein: CASSHEGPYYEQYF
CDR3 DNA: TGTGCCAGCAGCCATGAGGGACCATACTACGAGCAGTACTTC

J gene: TRBJ2-1
V gene: TRBV6-2/TRBV6-3
D gene: TRBD2
clone size: NA
CDR3 protein: CASRKAGTKDEQFF
CDR3 DNA: TGTGCCAGCAGAAAAGCGGGAACTAAGGATGAGCAGTTCTTC

J gene: TRBJ1-1
V gene: TRBV21-1
D gene: NA
clone size: few
CDR3 protein: CASSAQPWGPLCLHTEAFF
CDR3 DNA: TGTGCCAGCAGCGCACAGCCTTGGGGACCGCTCTGCCTACACACTGAAGCTTTCTTT

J gene: TRBJ2-7
V gene: TRBV28
D gene: NA
clone size: NA
CDR3 protein: CASSFARSHEQYF
CDR3 DNA: TGTGCCAGCAGTTTCGCCAGGTCACACGAGCAGTACTTC